The rows below give T cell receptor beta chains drawn from one sample of a study of T cell repertoires in cytomegalovirus infection. TCRdb reprocessed the reads with MiXCR, giving one entry per CDR3 protein. The sample has under 600,000 distinct CDR3 sequences; approximately 15% are singletons. Material: CD8+ T cells from PBMCs. Source of these receptors: a human donor in good health (CMV status not recorded). Some clones in this sample may be carry-over from other donors' samples. CDR3s include the opening cysteine and the closing phenylalanine or tryptophan. Clone size, where shown, is once, few, many, or a class for clones that have expanded.

clone_size,j_call,v_call,cdr3_aa
few,TRBJ2-1,TRBV27,CASTTSYSYNEQFF
many,TRBJ2-3,TRBV4-2,CASSQVPGWQASTDTQYF
NA,TRBJ2-1,TRBV24-1,CATARDISSYNEQFF
NA,TRBJ2-3,TRBV20-1,CSARGSGVSTDTQYF
NA,TRBJ2-7,TRBV28,CASRGDRIDEQYF
NA,TRBJ2-2,TRBV20-1,CSARDFRDNLAGELFF
few,TRBJ2-2,TRBV28,CASSYLANTGELFF
few,TRBJ1-2,TRBV30,CAWSDVNRDGTLNYGYTF
NA,TRBJ1-1,TRBV4-1,CASSRLQGDPKGMNTEAFF
once,TRBJ1-5,TRBV7-3,CASSHQGTGADLSNQPQHF
NA,TRBJ2-1,TRBV10-3,CAIHERGEQFF
few,TRBJ2-3,TRBV18,CASSPGPSWDTQYF
few,TRBJ2-7,TRBV20-1,CSARDRDDLLTDEQYF
few,TRBJ1-1,TRBV7-9,CAAAGNTEAFF
few,TRBJ1-2,TRBV13,CASSTRTGEHYGYTF
NA,TRBJ2-1,TRBV6-1,CASSKEGGLYNEQFF
few,TRBJ2-3,TRBV13,CASSLRQTSTDTQYF
many,TRBJ2-7,TRBV28,CASSLDRGSGYEQYF
few,TRBJ1-2,TRBV11-2,CASSSPYDYHNYGYTF
few,TRBJ2-7,TRBV10-3,CAIRESGSLSYEQYF
many,TRBJ2-5,TRBV7-6,CASSLGVVGETQYF
NA,TRBJ2-5,TRBV2,CASINVRDGGKTQYF
NA,TRBJ2-2,TRBV2,CASRENRGDTGELFF
few,TRBJ1-2,TRBV9,CASSASIIGTGTGYTF
few,TRBJ2-7,TRBV6-1,CASTGGHSYEQYF
many,TRBJ2-5,TRBV28,CASRKTSLLETQYF
many,TRBJ2-6,TRBV6-1,CASSLFDPGANVLTF
few,TRBJ1-2,TRBV29-1,CSVSNRGGTF
many,TRBJ2-3,TRBV7-3,CASSPLGTSGTADTQYF
NA,TRBJ2-1,TRBV19,CASSNELSSYNEQFF
once,TRBJ2-1,TRBV18,CASSPQERTGPYNEQFF
NA,TRBJ1-4,TRBV14,CASSQSRGTSTNEKLFF
many,TRBJ2-3,TRBV28,CASRPLPGQGPHTQYF